The rows below give T cell receptor beta chains drawn from one sample of a study of identical twins. TCRdb ran MiXCR on the 5' RACE reads and lists one entry per CDR3 protein. This sample carries around 340,000 distinct CDR3 sequences, more than 9% of them seen once, and the ten largest clones take around 6.9%. This same sample was also part of a study on yellow fever vaccine responses in identical twins.

The specimen was CD8+ T cells sorted from blood. The receptors here all came from a woman aged 18-29 years in good health. Both conserved end residues are part of each CDR3. Fields, in order: CDR3 protein, J gene, V gene.

CDR3 protein: CSVLPPGYEQFF
J gene: TRBJ2-1
V gene: TRBV29-1

CDR3 protein: CASSTIDRAQFF
J gene: TRBJ2-1
V gene: TRBV27

CDR3 protein: CASSFGGPNTGELFF
J gene: TRBJ2-2
V gene: TRBV28

CDR3 protein: CASSFSGSSFGETQYF
J gene: TRBJ2-5
V gene: TRBV7-9

CDR3 protein: CATLGRTGAQETQYF
J gene: TRBJ2-5
V gene: TRBV28

CDR3 protein: CASRELSGTSGPNEQFF
J gene: TRBJ2-1
V gene: TRBV2

CDR3 protein: CCARGLAGGMFKDTQYF
J gene: TRBJ2-3
V gene: TRBV20-1

CDR3 protein: CASTAPVGDTQYF
J gene: TRBJ2-3
V gene: TRBV27

CDR3 protein: CASSPHPRQAGEAFF
J gene: TRBJ1-1
V gene: TRBV7-6

CDR3 protein: CASSFAGTSGDNEQFF
J gene: TRBJ2-1
V gene: TRBV3-1

CDR3 protein: CASSLDGVAEAFF
J gene: TRBJ1-1
V gene: TRBV7-6

CDR3 protein: CASSEPSSGEETQYF
J gene: TRBJ2-5
V gene: TRBV12-3/TRBV12-4

CDR3 protein: CASSKLDISKNIQYF
J gene: TRBJ2-4
V gene: TRBV6-1

CDR3 protein: CASRLEGGLDIQYF
J gene: TRBJ2-4
V gene: TRBV28

CDR3 protein: CASSEVLAGGPGTDTQYF
J gene: TRBJ2-3
V gene: TRBV6-1

CDR3 protein: CASSDWPGRQGNQPQHF
J gene: TRBJ1-5
V gene: TRBV2

CDR3 protein: CASSKRGFSYNEQFF
J gene: TRBJ2-1
V gene: TRBV7-2